The 4 T cell receptor beta chains below were found in one sample sequenced in a study of blood T cell repertoires in COVID-19. Some clones are missing from TCRdb's copy, which holds only in-frame ones; the method was immunoSEQ multiplex PCR. Here the sample spans 190,000 or so clones, around 84% being singletons. Material: PBMCs or T cells enriched from blood (not recorded which). All receptors derive from a man aged 35 to 55 who had recovered from COVID-19.

The chain uses TRBV6-1 and TRBJ1-5; D might be TRBD1 (5 bases). This CDR3 has 15 residues. V lost 0 bases and J lost 7, with 13 bases in between. Germline CDR1 and CDR2: MNHNS and SASEGT. The CDR3 region is CASSEARAGWQPQHF. Here the CDR3 DNA reads TGTGCCAGCAGTGAAGCAAGGGCAGGGTGGCAGCCCCAGCATTTT.

The V gene is TRBV18, the J gene TRBJ2-2; perhaps TRBD1 as D (5 bases). Germline CDR1 reads KGHSH; CDR2 reads LQKENI. Between the trimmed V and J ends, which lost 2 bases and 4 bases, there was a span of 14 bases. The CDR3 length is 16 residues. CDR3 sequence reads: CASSPSQGRSTGELFF. CDR3 DNA: TGTGCCAGCTCACCATCTCAGGGAAGGTCCACCGGGGAGCTGTTTTTT. Full variable domain (remainder filled in from reference TRBV18 and TRBJ2-2): NAGVMQNPRHLVRRRGQEARLRCSPMKGHSHVYWYRQLPEEGLKFMVYLQKENIIDESGMPKERFSAEFPKEGPSILRIQQVVRGDSAAYFCASSPSQGRSTGELFFGEGSRLTVL.

This CDR3 is CASSTRPGDGETQYF. The CDR3 DNA reads TGCGCCAGCAGCACTAGACCCGGGGATGGGGAGACCCAGTACTTC. The rearrangement uses TRBV5-1 and TRBJ2-5, with D possibly matching TRBD2 (5 bases). Per the germline V gene, CDR1 is SGHRS and CDR2 is YFSETQ. The CDR3 is 15 residues long. Trimming removed 4 bases at V and 5 bases at J, with 18 bases between.

V usage is TRBV19 and J usage is TRBJ1-6, with a tentative D call TRBD1 (5 bases). This CDR3 has 16 residues. Germline-derived CDR1 and CDR2 are LNHDA and SQIVND (reference sequence). V lost 3 bases and J lost 0, with 9 bases in between. The CDR3 nucleotides read TGTGCCAGTAGTATGACAGCGAGCTCCTATAATTCACCCCTCCACTTT. This encodes CASSMTASSYNSPLHF.